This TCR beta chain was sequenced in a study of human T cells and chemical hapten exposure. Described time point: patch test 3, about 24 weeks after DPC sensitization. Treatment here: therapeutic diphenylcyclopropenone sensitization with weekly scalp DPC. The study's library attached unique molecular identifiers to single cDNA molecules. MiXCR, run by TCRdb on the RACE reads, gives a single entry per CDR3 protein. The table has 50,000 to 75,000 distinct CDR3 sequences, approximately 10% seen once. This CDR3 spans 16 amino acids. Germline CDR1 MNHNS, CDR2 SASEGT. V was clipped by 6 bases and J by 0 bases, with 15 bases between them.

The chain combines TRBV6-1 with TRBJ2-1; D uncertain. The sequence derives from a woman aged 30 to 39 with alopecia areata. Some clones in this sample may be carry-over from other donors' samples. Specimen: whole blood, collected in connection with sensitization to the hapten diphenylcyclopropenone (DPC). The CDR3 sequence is CASRGSKQSSYNEQFF. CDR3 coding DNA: TGTGCCAGCAGGGGCTCCAAACAGAGCTCCTACAATGAGCAGTTCTTC.